These T cell receptor beta chains were read from a single sample in a study of control samples from healthy donors and cancer patients. The data were produced by immunoSEQ multiplex PCR, yet TCRdb's version contains in-frame clones alone and is incomplete. The table shows around 150,000 clones, with about 90% occurring only once. The source material was blood. These receptors were collected from a man between 25 and 39 years old in good health. The CDR3 runs from the conserved cysteine through the conserved F or W. The D gene is left open where the match is weak. Only some rows state a clone size, as once, few, many or a class for expanded clones.

CDR3	DNA	size	V	D	J
CASSPLWVLSGANVLTF	TGTGCCAGCAGCCCCCTTTGGGTGCTCTCTGGGGCCAACGTCCTGACTTTC	NA	TRBV5-6	NA	TRBJ2-6
CASSYRYSSSYEQYF	TGTGCCAGCAGTTACCGCTATAGCTCCTCCTACGAGCAGTACTTC	once	TRBV6-5	NA	TRBJ2-7
CASRSLPEAFF	TGTGCCAGCAGGAGTCTGCCGGAAGCTTTCTTT	NA	TRBV2	NA	TRBJ1-1
CSAGRGSAHTEAFF	TGCAGCGCGGGGAGGGGGTCTGCGCACACTGAAGCTTTCTTT	NA	TRBV29-1	NA	TRBJ1-1
CASSRSTASSYNSPLHF	TGTGCCAGTAGTCGGTCGACCGCGAGCTCCTATAATTCACCCCTCCACTTT	NA	TRBV19	NA	TRBJ1-6
CASSPGTGFQETQYF	TGCGCCAGCAGCCCAGGGACAGGGTTTCAAGAGACCCAGTACTTC	NA	TRBV5-1	TRBD1	TRBJ2-5
CSASNIASNQPQHF	TGCAGTGCTAGTAATATAGCTAGCAATCAGCCCCAGCATTTT	NA	TRBV20-1	NA	TRBJ1-5
CASSSDRGGYEQYF	TGCGCCAGCAGCTCGGACAGGGGCGGGTACGAGCAGTACTTC	NA	TRBV5-1	TRBD1	TRBJ2-7
CASSFNSPNSPLHF	TGTGCCAGCAGCTTCAACAGCCCAAATTCACCCCTCCACTTT	NA	TRBV5-6	NA	TRBJ1-6
CASSLQTSGIAEQFF	TGTGCCAGCAGTTTGCAGACTAGCGGGATTGCTGAGCAGTTCTTC	NA	TRBV6-2/TRBV6-3	TRBD2	TRBJ2-1
CASSGMETQYF	TGTGCCAGCTCGGGGATGGAGACCCAGTACTTC	few	TRBV18	NA	TRBJ2-5
CASSPASGQANQPQHF	TGTGCCAGCAGCCCTGCCAGCGGACAGGCCAATCAGCCCCAGCATTTT	once	TRBV7-2	TRBD1	TRBJ1-5
CASSEREGAGYGYTF	TGTGCCAGCAGTGAGAGGGAGGGGGCAGGATATGGCTACACCTTC	NA	TRBV2	TRBD1	TRBJ1-2
CASSPRSFEAFF	TGTGCCAGCAGCCCAAGGAGCTTTGAAGCTTTCTTT	NA	TRBV28	NA	TRBJ1-1
CASTLIGTDIQYF	TGTGCCAGCACCTTGATAGGGACCGACATTCAGTACTTC	NA	TRBV21-1	NA	TRBJ2-4
CASSSPDFYGYTF	TGTGCCAGCAGCTCTCCGGACTTTTATGGCTACACCTTC	NA	TRBV11-2	NA	TRBJ1-2
CASSMDSSNQPQHF	TGTGCCAGTAGTATGGACAGCTCCAATCAGCCCCAGCATTTT	NA	TRBV19	NA	TRBJ1-5
CASSAFGGETQYF	TGTGCCAGCAGCGCCTTTGGGGGCGAGACCCAGTACTTC	once	TRBV9	NA	TRBJ2-5
CASSPQTQGYTF	TGTGCCAGCTCACCTCAGACACAAGGCTACACCTTC	NA	TRBV18	NA	TRBJ1-2
CASRDNAEQYF	TGTGCCAGTCGGGACAACGCCGAGCAGTACTTC	once	TRBV6-5	NA	TRBJ2-7
CASSPRQEPGELFF	TGTGCCAGCAGCCCCCGACAGGAACCCGGGGAGCTGTTTTTT	NA	TRBV9	NA	TRBJ2-2
CASIYPGGNYGYTF	TGTGCCAGCATCTACCCGGGGGGGAACTATGGCTACACCTTC	NA	TRBV6-6	NA	TRBJ1-2
CSVTARRSGELFF	TGCAGCGTTACAGCCAGGCGGTCCGGGGAGCTGTTTTTT	few	TRBV29-1	NA	TRBJ2-2
CASNPTGNTEAFF	TGTGCCAGCAACCCGACGGGGAACACTGAAGCTTTCTTT	few	TRBV6-2/TRBV6-3	NA	TRBJ1-1
CSVEKGSGELFF	TGCAGCGTTGAAAAGGGGTCCGGGGAGCTGTTTTTT	NA	TRBV29-1	NA	TRBJ2-2
CASSPGTVLLAGAYEQYF	TGTGCCAGCTCACCTGGGACAGTACTACTAGCGGGGGCCTACGAGCAGTACTTC	NA	TRBV18	TRBD2	TRBJ2-7
CASRTTGVYDEQYF	TGTGCCAGCAGAACCACAGGGGTCTATGACGAGCAGTACTTC	NA	TRBV27	TRBD1	TRBJ2-7
CASLSGGLSDTQYF	TGTGCCAGCCTTTCAGGGGGTCTCTCAGATACGCAGTATTTT	once	TRBV6-5	TRBD1	TRBJ2-3
CASSPQDRVNYGYTF	TGTGCCAGTAGTCCCCAGGACAGGGTGAACTATGGCTACACCTTC	NA	TRBV19	TRBD1	TRBJ1-2
CASSLGRDRYNEQFF	TGCGCCAGCAGCTTAGGCAGGGATCGGTACAATGAGCAGTTCTTC	NA	TRBV5-1	NA	TRBJ2-1
CASSPGQHGRPLHF	TGTGCCAGCAGCCCGGGACAGCATGGAAGACCCCTCCACTTT	NA	TRBV27	TRBD1	TRBJ1-6
CASSSKIYEQYF	TGTGCCAGCTCATCAAAAATCTACGAGCAGTACTTC	NA	TRBV18	NA	TRBJ2-7
CSASGVRMGREQYF	TGCAGTGCTAGTGGGGTCCGGATGGGCCGCGAGCAGTACTTC	NA	TRBV20-1	NA	TRBJ2-7
CASSKGYREGSTEAFF	TGTGCCAGTAGTAAGGGGTACAGGGAGGGGAGCACTGAAGCTTTCTTT	NA	TRBV19	NA	TRBJ1-1
CASSLPGALDGELFF	TGTGCCAGCTCACTTCCGGGAGCTCTGGACGGGGAGCTGTTTTTT	NA	TRBV18	NA	TRBJ2-2
CASSRLTNEKLFF	TGTGCCAGCAGCCGACTAACTAATGAAAAACTGTTTTTT	NA	TRBV9	NA	TRBJ1-4
CASSHSRAGKPYGYTF	TGTGCCAGCAGCCACTCTCGGGCAGGAAAACCTTATGGCTACACCTTC	NA	TRBV11-2	NA	TRBJ1-2
CASSLEAGQYGYTF	TGTGCCAGCAGCTTAGAGGCAGGACAGTATGGCTACACCTTC	few	TRBV7-2	NA	TRBJ1-2
CASRDRGGNQPQHF	TGTGCCAGCAGGGATCGGGGGGGGAATCAGCCCCAGCATTTT	NA	TRBV5-8	NA	TRBJ1-5
CAIAVRRSSGELFF	TGTGCCATCGCGGTGCGGCGGAGTAGCGGGGAGCTGTTTTTT	few	TRBV6-5	NA	TRBJ2-2
CASSSPTGDSNQPQHF	TGTGCCAGCAGTTCCCCGACAGGGGATAGCAATCAGCCCCAGCATTTT	NA	TRBV28	TRBD1	TRBJ1-5
CASRQRTGLVDEQYF	TGTGCCAGTAGGCAACGGACAGGGTTAGTGGACGAGCAGTACTTC	NA	TRBV19	TRBD1	TRBJ2-7
CASSPPQEVWDTGELFF	TGTGCCAGCAGCCCCCCTCAAGAGGTATGGGACACCGGGGAGCTGTTTTTT	NA	TRBV7-9	NA	TRBJ2-2
CATSRAGQTATNEKLFF	TGTGCCACCAGCAGAGCGGGACAGACTGCAACTAATGAAAAACTGTTTTTT	NA	TRBV15	TRBD1	TRBJ1-4
CSASQGVDGNTIYF	TGCAGTGCTAGTCAGGGGGTGGATGGAAACACCATATATTTT	NA	TRBV20-1	TRBD1	TRBJ1-3
CASSLDFTGTLLGMRSYEQYF	TGTGCCAGCAGTTTGGATTTCACCGGGACATTATTGGGTATGAGGTCCTACGAGCAGTACTTC	NA	TRBV28	NA	TRBJ2-7
CASSLDIGGQSGELFF	TGTGCCAGCAGCTTGGATATCGGGGGGCAGTCCGGGGAGCTGTTTTTT	NA	TRBV5-4	NA	TRBJ2-2
CASSPPNSGRLLYGYTF	TGTGCCAGCAGCCCCCCAAACAGCGGTAGACTGTTGTATGGCTACACCTTC	NA	TRBV3-1/TRBV3-2	NA	TRBJ1-2
CASRNSGPGGEQFF	TGTGCCAGTAGGAATAGCGGGCCCGGGGGCGAGCAGTTCTTC	NA	TRBV19	NA	TRBJ2-1
CASSPDRSGANVLTF	TGCGCCAGCAGCCCCGACAGATCTGGGGCCAACGTCCTGACTTTC	NA	TRBV5-1	NA	TRBJ2-6
CASSLGYEQYF	TGTGCCAGCTCCTTAGGTTACGAGCAGTACTTC	NA	TRBV19	NA	TRBJ2-7
CASSLGTDTQYF	TGTGCCAGCAGCTTAGGCACAGATACGCAGTATTTT	NA	TRBV11-2	NA	TRBJ2-3
CASSEFAGTTHSVNTEAFF	TGTGCCAGCAGCGAGTTTGCCGGGACAACGCACTCCGTGAACACTGAAGCTTTCTTT	NA	TRBV9	NA	TRBJ1-1
CASSLGLDSYEQYF	TGTGCCAGCAGCTTAGGGCTGGACTCCTACGAGCAGTACTTC	NA	TRBV7-9	NA	TRBJ2-7
CASSESGGSGNTIYF	TGTGCCAGCAGTGAATCAGGCGGCTCTGGAAACACCATATATTTT	NA	TRBV25-1	NA	TRBJ1-3
CASSLRLAGGGVQNEQFF	TGCGCCAGCAGCTTGAGACTAGCGGGAGGAGGGGTTCAGAATGAGCAGTTCTTC	NA	TRBV5-1	TRBD2	TRBJ2-1
CASSARDRGIQPQHF	TGTGCCAGCAGCGCACGGGACAGGGGAATTCAGCCCCAGCATTTT	NA	TRBV28	TRBD1	TRBJ1-5
CASSKDRGSSGYTF	TGTGCCAGTAGTAAGGACCGAGGTTCGTCCGGCTACACCTTC	once	TRBV19	NA	TRBJ1-2
CSAGGQPNGANVLTF	TGCAGTGCTGGTGGACAGCCCAACGGGGCCAACGTCCTGACTTTC	NA	TRBV20-1	NA	TRBJ2-6